The 22 T cell receptor beta chains below come from one sample, sequenced in a study of T cells in localized non-small cell lung cancer. Some clones are missing from TCRdb's copy, which holds only in-frame ones; the method was immunoSEQ multiplex PCR. The data contain 25,000 to 30,000 clones, around 93% of them singletons. The starting material was peripheral blood, obtained before any cancer treatment. Every receptor here comes from a female donor aged 60 or older with stage I lung adenocarcinoma.

This clone was seen more than once but under ten times. The genes are TRBV19 and TRBJ1-1; 9 positions match TRBD1. Per germline, CDR1 LNHDA and CDR2 SQIVND (reference sequence). J gave up 1 base and V 8 bases, and 2 bases lay outside the gene matches. CDR3 size: 13 residues. DNA of the CDR3: TGTGCCAGTTCGGGACAGGGGAACACTGAAGCTTTCTTT. Encoded protein: CASSGQGNTEAFF.

The chain links TRBV10-3 to TRBJ2-2; no reliable D call. With 7 bases removed from V and 1 base from J, the gap between germline ends came to 4 bases. The germline V gene has CDR1 ENHRY and CDR2 SYGVKD. This CDR3 region has 12 residues. The CDR3 here is CAITQNTGELFF. CDR3 nucleotide sequence: TGTGCCATCACGCAGAACACCGGGGAGCTGTTTTTT.

The chain recombines TRBV7-6 with TRBJ2-3, with D perhaps matching TRBD2 (6 bases). Trimming shortened V by 1 base and J by 0 bases, and 8 bases separated the two germline ends. The CDR3 is 15 amino acids. Germline V gene sequence: CDR1 SGHVS, CDR2 FNYEAQ. The CDR3 DNA follows: TGTGCCAGCAGCTTAGAGGGACTTAGCACAGATACGCAGTATTTT. This codes for CASSLEGLSTDTQYF.

A single count supports this clone. V gene TRBV28 combines with J gene TRBJ2-1; 11 nucleotides align to TRBD2. The J segment lost 2 bases and the V segment lost 4 bases, leaving 4 bases of the junction unmatched. This CDR3 spans 16 amino acids. Germline CDR1 and CDR2: MDHEN and SYDVKM. The DNA of the CDR3 is TGTGCCAGCAGTTCTGGGACTAGCGGCGCCTACAATGAGCAGTTCTTC. It translates to CASSSGTSGAYNEQFF.

The chain has TRBV4-1 and TRBJ1-5, with TRBD1 matching over 7 bases. The CDR3 loop spans 15 amino acids. With 2 bases clipped from V and 4 bases from J, the junction kept 5 bases outside the gene matches. Germline V gives CDR1 MGHRA, CDR2 YSYEKL. The CDR3 region is CASSQPTGPNQPQHF. The CDR3 coding sequence is TGCGCCAGCAGCCAACCGACAGGGCCAAATCAGCCCCAGCATTTT.

V is TRBV2 and J is TRBJ2-5; weak D call: TRBD2 (7 bases). Germline lookup yields CDR1 SNHLY and CDR2 FYNNEI. The CDR3 length is 15 residues. Trimming cost V 0 bases and J 4 bases, with 12 bases left between them. CDR3 sequence reads: CASSEARGGGETQYF. CDR3 coding DNA: TGTGCCAGCAGTGAAGCGCGCGGGGGCGGAGAGACCCAGTACTTC.

The chain uses TRBV19 and TRBJ1-1; D may be TRBD1 (5 bases). Per germline, CDR1 LNHDA and CDR2 SQIVND (reference sequence). CDR3 size: 13 residues. V was clipped by 6 bases and J by 1 base, with 9 bases between them. The CDR3 sequence: CASRGPRNTEAFF. The CDR3 coding sequence is TGTGCCAGTAGGGGACCAAGGAACACTGAAGCTTTCTTT.

The gene calls are TRBV15 and TRBJ2-7, with D possibly TRBD1 on 6 matching bases. The CDR3 extends over 14 amino acids. Germline values: CDR1 LNHNV, CDR2 YYDKDF (reference sequence). V gave up 0 bases and J gave up 4 bases, with 10 bases separating them. This chain's CDR3 is CATSRDRGPYEQYF. As DNA, the CDR3 is TGTGCCACCAGCAGAGACAGGGGTCCATACGAGCAGTACTTC.

The genes are TRBV30 and TRBJ1-4; the match to TRBD1 covers 7 bases. The CDR3 has 13 residues. Trimming removed 5 bases from V and 8 bases from J; junction bases left unmatched: 8. Germline-derived CDR1 and CDR2 are GTSNPN and SVGIG (reference sequence). The chain's CDR3 is CAWDGTAGEKLFF. The CDR3 coding sequence is TGTGCCTGGGACGGGACAGCGGGAGAAAAACTGTTTTTT.

The chain carries TRBV20-1 and TRBJ1-1; no definite D call. Germline CDR1 is DFQATT and CDR2 is SNEGSKA (reference sequence). CDR3 size: 11 residues. The V and J ends lost 5 bases and 1 base respectively, with 5 bases between them. The DNA of the CDR3 is TGCAGTGCTTTCTCGAACACTGAAGCTTTCTTT. Amino acids: CSAFSNTEAFF.

This sequence joins TRBV19 and TRBJ1-6, with 7 bases lining up with TRBD1. V shed 4 bases, J shed 3 bases, and the junction held 3 bases outside the gene matches. Per germline, CDR1 LNHDA and CDR2 SQIVND (reference sequence). This CDR3 region has 15 residues. CDR3 protein: CASSNQGGYNSPLHF. CDR3 DNA: TGTGCCAGTAGTAACCAGGGGGGCTATAATTCACCCCTCCACTTT. Based on the CDR3 plus reference TRBV19 and TRBJ1-6, the full variable domain is DGGITQSPKYLFRKEGQNVTLSCEQNLNHDAMYWYRQDPGQGLRLIYYSQIVNDFQKGDIAEGYSVSREKKESFPLTVTSAQKNPTAFYLCASSNQGGYNSPLHFGNGTRLTVT.

This sequence joins TRBV28 and TRBJ1-2; D remains unclear. CDR1 is MDHEN, CDR2 SYDVKM, per germline. The V gene lost 10 bases and the J gene lost 0 bases, with 6 bases spanning the gap. CDR3 size: 11 residues. The CDR3 DNA is TGTGCCACCTCCACTAACTATGGCTACACCTTC. Its translation: CATSTNYGYTF.

The chain uses TRBV7-9 and TRBJ2-3; D not certain. Germline lookup yields CDR1 SEHNR and CDR2 FQNEAQ (reference sequence). Trimming cost V 1 base and J 0 bases, with 8 bases left between them. This CDR3 is built from 15 residues. CDR3 nucleotide sequence: TGTGCCAGCAGCTTAGAGGGAACTAGCACAGATACGCAGTATTTT. Protein product: CASSLEGTSTDTQYF. Full variable domain (rest looked up from reference TRBV7-9 and TRBJ2-3): DTGVSQNPRHKITKRGQNVTFRCDPISEHNRLYWYRQTLGQGPEFLTYFQNEAQLEKSRLLSDRFSAERPKGSFSTLEIQRTEQGDSAMYLCASSLEGTSTDTQYFGPGTRLTVL.

The chain uses TRBV30 and TRBJ2-1, with D perhaps TRBD1 (5 bases). The V gene's germline CDR1 is GTSNPN and CDR2 SVGIG (reference sequence). This CDR3 is 13 amino acids long. Trimming removed 5 bases at V and 6 bases at J, with 14 bases between. Here the CDR3 DNA reads TGTGCCTGGGAGGACATGCTAGTCAATGAGCAGTTCTTC. It codes for CAWEDMLVNEQFF.

This clone was found once. The chain joins TRBV6-6 to TRBJ1-2, with D perhaps TRBD1 (6 bases). Germline V CDR1 and CDR2: MNHNY, SVGAGI (reference sequence). The V end lost 4 bases, the J end lost 5 bases, and 14 bases lay between the germline ends. The CDR3 length is 14 residues. CDR3 loop: CASSSQGLEYGYTF. DNA of the CDR3: TGTGCCAGCAGTTCCCAGGGGCTGGAGTATGGCTACACCTTC.

This clone was detected once. V gene TRBV10-3 combines with J gene TRBJ2-3; 15 bases align to TRBD2. The CDR3 extends over 17 amino acids. The germline V gene encodes CDR1 ENHRY and CDR2 SYGVKD. V shed 4 bases and J 0 bases; nucleotides not matched to a gene: 2. The CDR3 DNA reads TGTGCCATCAGTGGTGGGACTAGCGGGGGGAGCACAGATACGCAGTATTTT. Translation: CAISGGTSGGSTDTQYF.

The chain carries TRBV6-1 and TRBJ2-1; 7 bases are a match to TRBD2. The CDR3 consists of 17 residues. After removal of 1 base from V and 5 bases from J, the junction contained 11 bases not matched to a gene. The germline V gene has CDR1 MNHNS and CDR2 SASEGT. The CDR3 region is CASSEGGGLAGNNEQFF. As DNA, the CDR3 is TGTGCCAGCAGTGAAGGGGGAGGTTTAGCGGGTAACAATGAGCAGTTCTTC.

This chain connects TRBV29-1 to TRBJ1-1; TRBD1 aligns across 8 bases. The CDR3 length is 12 residues. Germline V gives CDR1 SQVTM, CDR2 ANQGSEA. Losses at the gene ends were 4 bases for V and 5 bases for J; bases not matched to a gene: 3. The chain's CDR3 is CSVGGQGTEAFF. The CDR3 DNA follows: TGCAGCGTTGGTGGACAGGGAACTGAAGCTTTCTTT.

The chain combines TRBV5-4 with TRBJ1-5, with D hard to call. V dropped 0 bases and J dropped 3 bases, with 1 base sitting between them. CDR3 length: 12 amino acids. Germline V CDR1 and CDR2: SGHNT, YYREEE (reference sequence). The CDR3 loop reads CASSLANQPQHF. In DNA, the CDR3 is TGTGCCAGCAGCTTGGCCAATCAGCCCCAGCATTTT.

The rearrangement links TRBV9 to TRBJ2-1; 9 nucleotides agree with TRBD2. The germline V gene encodes CDR1 SGDLS and CDR2 YYNGEE. CDR3 length: 18 residues. V dropped 3 bases and J dropped 0; count of bases not matched to a gene: 10. DNA of the CDR3: TGTGCCAGCAGCGGTCCGAAAGCGGGGGGAAGCTCCTACAATGAGCAGTTCTTC. Amino acid sequence: CASSGPKAGGSSYNEQFF.

The chain employs TRBV27 and TRBJ2-3; the match to TRBD2 covers 11 bases. J was trimmed by 1 base and V by 5 bases; bases with no gene match: 2. Per germline, CDR1 MNHEY and CDR2 SMNVEV (reference sequence). The CDR3 spans 15 residues. CDR3 amino acids: CASSLSGRGTDTQYF. CDR3 nucleotide sequence: TGTGCCAGCAGTCTTAGCGGGAGGGGCACAGATACGCAGTATTTT.

The gene calls are TRBV28 and TRBJ2-7; TRBD2 matches 11 bases. The V gene end was trimmed by 4 bases and the J gene end by 2 bases; junction bases not matched to a gene: 7. CDR1 MDHEN and CDR2 SYDVKM come from the germline V gene. The CDR3 runs to 16 residues. This CDR3 reads CASSSGPGLAAYEQYF. The CDR3 DNA reads as TGTGCCAGCAGTTCCGGTCCGGGACTAGCGGCCTACGAGCAGTACTTC.